This record looks at one T cell receptor beta chain sequence and its context. The sample comes from a study of prognosis after radiotherapy for stage I lung cancer. TCR beta CDR3 was amplified from genomic DNA by two-round multiplex PCR. For every TRBV and TRBJ gene, a specific primer was used in first-round PCR. TCRdb reprocessed the multiplex PCR reads via MiXCR and lists one record per CDR3 protein. This sample carries roughly 26,000 distinct CDR3 sequences, 30% of them seen once, and the ten largest clones take about 32%. This specimen consisted of PBMCs, obtained before or after stereotactic body radiation therapy (not recorded which). This TCR was recovered from a donor older than 45 with non-small cell lung cancer.

The CDR3 loop reads CATSDVAGGTGELFF. The CDR3 DNA reads TGTGCCACCAGTGATGTAGCGGGAGGCACCGGGGAGCTGTTTTTT. The genes are TRBV24-1 and TRBJ2-2, with 10 bases that match TRBD2. Germline V gives CDR1 KGHDR, CDR2 SFDVKD. This CDR3 region has 15 residues. Germline trimming cut 3 bases from V and 4 bases from J; bases unmatched to any gene: 1.